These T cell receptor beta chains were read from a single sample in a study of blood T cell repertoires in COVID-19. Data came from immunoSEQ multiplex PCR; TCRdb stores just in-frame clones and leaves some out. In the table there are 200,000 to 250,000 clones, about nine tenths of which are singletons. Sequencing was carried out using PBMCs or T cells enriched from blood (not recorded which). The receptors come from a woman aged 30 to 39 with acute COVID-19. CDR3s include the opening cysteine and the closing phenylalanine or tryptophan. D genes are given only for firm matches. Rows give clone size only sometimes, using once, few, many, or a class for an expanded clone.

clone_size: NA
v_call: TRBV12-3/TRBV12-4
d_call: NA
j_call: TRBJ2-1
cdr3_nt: TGTGCCAGCAGCTCCCTCCGGGACTTTCAGTTCTTC
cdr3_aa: CASSSLRDFQFF

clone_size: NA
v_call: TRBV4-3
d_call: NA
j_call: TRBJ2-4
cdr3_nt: TGCGCCAGCAGCCAAGCAGGTGGCAAAAACATTCAGTACTTC
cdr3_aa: CASSQAGGKNIQYF

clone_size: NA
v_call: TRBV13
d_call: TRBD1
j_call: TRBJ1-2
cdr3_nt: TGTGCCAGCAGCTCACGGGACAGGGGGGGTAACTATGGCTACACCTTC
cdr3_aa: CASSSRDRGGNYGYTF

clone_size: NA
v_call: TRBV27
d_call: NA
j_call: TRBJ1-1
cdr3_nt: TGTGCCAGCAGTTCGCCTATGAACACTGAAGCTTTCTTT
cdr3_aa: CASSSPMNTEAFF

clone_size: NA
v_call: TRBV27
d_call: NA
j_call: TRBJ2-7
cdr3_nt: TGTGCCAGCAGTTTCTTGCAGGGTATTAATTACGAGCAGTACTTC
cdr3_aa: CASSFLQGINYEQYF

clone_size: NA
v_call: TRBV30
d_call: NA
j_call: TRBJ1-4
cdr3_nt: TGTGCCTGGAGTACGCCGGGGGACGAAAAACTGTTTTTT
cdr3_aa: CAWSTPGDEKLFF

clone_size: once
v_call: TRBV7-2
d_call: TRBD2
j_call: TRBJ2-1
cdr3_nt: TGTGCCAGCAGCTTAGCGCCCCTAGCGGGAGGAGGTGAGCAGTTCTTC
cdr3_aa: CASSLAPLAGGGEQFF

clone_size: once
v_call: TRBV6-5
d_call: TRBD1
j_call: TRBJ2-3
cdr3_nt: TGTGCCAGCAGACCCGACAGGGCCACAGATACGCAGTATTTT
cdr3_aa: CASRPDRATDTQYF

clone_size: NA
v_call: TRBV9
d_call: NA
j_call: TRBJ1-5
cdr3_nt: TGTGCCAGCAGCCCGGGAGATTTACATCAGCCCCAGCATTTT
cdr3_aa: CASSPGDLHQPQHF

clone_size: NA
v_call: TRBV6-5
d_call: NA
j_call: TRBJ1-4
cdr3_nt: TGTGCCAGCTCCAGGGTTAGAGTAACTAATGAAAAACTGTTTTTT
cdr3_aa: CASSRVRVTNEKLFF

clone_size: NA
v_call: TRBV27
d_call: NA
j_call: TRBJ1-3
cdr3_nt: TGTGCCAGCAGCCTAGGCAGCGGAAACACCATATATTTT
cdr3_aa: CASSLGSGNTIYF

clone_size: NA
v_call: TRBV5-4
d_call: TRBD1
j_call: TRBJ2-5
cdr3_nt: TGTGCCAGCAGCTTGATTGACAGGGGACAAGAGACCCAGTACTTC
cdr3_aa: CASSLIDRGQETQYF

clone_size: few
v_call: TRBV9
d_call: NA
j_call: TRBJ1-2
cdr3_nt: TGTGCCAGCAGCGTAGATCACAGCCAACCCTATGGCTACACCTTC
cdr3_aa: CASSVDHSQPYGYTF

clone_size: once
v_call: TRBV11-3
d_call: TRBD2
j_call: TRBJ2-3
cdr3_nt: TGTGCCAGCAGCTTACAGAGCGGGGGCACAGATACGCAGTATTTT
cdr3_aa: CASSLQSGGTDTQYF

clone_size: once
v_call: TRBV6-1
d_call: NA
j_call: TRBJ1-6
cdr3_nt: TGTGCCAGCAGTGACCACACAGGGTTTCCTGATTCACCCCTCCACTTT
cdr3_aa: CASSDHTGFPDSPLHF

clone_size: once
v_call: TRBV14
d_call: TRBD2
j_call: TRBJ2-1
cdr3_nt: TGTGCCAGCAGCCAGGGACTAGCGGGAGATTTTTCCTACAATGAGCAGTTCTTC
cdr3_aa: CASSQGLAGDFSYNEQFF

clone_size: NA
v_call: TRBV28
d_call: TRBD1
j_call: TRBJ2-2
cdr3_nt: TGTGCCAGCAGTTACAGGGGGTTCGCCACCGGGGAGCTGTTTTTT
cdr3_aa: CASSYRGFATGELFF

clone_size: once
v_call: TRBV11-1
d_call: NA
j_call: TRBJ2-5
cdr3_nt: TGTGCCAGCAGCCTACGGGGGGAGACCCAGTACTTC
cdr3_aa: CASSLRGETQYF

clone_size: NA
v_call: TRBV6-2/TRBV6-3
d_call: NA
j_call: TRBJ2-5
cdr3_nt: TGTGCCAGCAGTTACGGCGGGACCATTCAAGAGACCCAGTACTTC
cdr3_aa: CASSYGGTIQETQYF

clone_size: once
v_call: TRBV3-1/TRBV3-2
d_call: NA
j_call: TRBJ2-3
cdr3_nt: TGTGCCAGCAGCGGAAACGGGGTAGTGTCAGATACGCAGTATTTT
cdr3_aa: CASSGNGVVSDTQYF

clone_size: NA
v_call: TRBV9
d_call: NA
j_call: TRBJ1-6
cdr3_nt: TGTGCCAGCAGCGCAGAGACAGGCATTAGGAATTCACCCCTCCACTTT
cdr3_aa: CASSAETGIRNSPLHF

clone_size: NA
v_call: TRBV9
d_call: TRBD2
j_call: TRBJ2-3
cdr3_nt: TGTGCCAGTAGCGGGAGCCTAAGCACAGATACGCAGTATTTT
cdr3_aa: CASSGSLSTDTQYF

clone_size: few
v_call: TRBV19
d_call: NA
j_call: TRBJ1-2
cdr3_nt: TGTGCCAGTAGAGAATTTACTGGGGGGTCAAATAACTATGGCTACACCTTC
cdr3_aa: CASREFTGGSNNYGYTF

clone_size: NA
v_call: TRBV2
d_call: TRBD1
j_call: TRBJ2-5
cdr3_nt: TGTGCCAGCAACCCGGGGACAGCTCAAGAGACCCAGTACTTC
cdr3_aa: CASNPGTAQETQYF

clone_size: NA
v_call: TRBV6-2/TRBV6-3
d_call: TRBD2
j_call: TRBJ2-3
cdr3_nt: TGTGCCAGCAGTAATCTAGCGGGAGGCGGAGATACGCAGTATTTT
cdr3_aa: CASSNLAGGGDTQYF

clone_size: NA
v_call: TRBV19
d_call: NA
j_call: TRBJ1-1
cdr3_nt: TGTGCCAGTAGTAACCAGGGTGAAATAAAAAACACTGAAGCTTTCTTT
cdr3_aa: CASSNQGEIKNTEAFF

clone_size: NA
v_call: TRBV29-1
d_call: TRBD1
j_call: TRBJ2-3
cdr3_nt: TGCAGCGTCGACTACGACAGGGCCGATACGCAGTATTTT
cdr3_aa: CSVDYDRADTQYF

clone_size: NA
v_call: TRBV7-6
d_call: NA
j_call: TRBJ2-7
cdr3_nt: TGTGCCAGCAGCTTAGGGGGGGGCGACCACTACGAGCAGTACTTC
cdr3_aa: CASSLGGGDHYEQYF

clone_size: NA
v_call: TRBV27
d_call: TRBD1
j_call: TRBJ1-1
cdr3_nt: TGTGCCAGCACAGGGGGCACTGAAGCTTTCTTT
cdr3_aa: CASTGGTEAFF

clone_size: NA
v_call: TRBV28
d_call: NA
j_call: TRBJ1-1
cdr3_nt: TGTGCCAGCAAGAGAGTTGTCGGGAGGAACACTGAAGCTTTCTTT
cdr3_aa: CASKRVVGRNTEAFF

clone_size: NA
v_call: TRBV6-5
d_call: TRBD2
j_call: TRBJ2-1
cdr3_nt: TGTGCCAGCAGAAGGCGGGAGAATGAGCAGTTCTTC
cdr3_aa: CASRRRENEQFF

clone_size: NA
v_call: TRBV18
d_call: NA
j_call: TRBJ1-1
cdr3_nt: TGTGCCAGCTCACCTTCTTTCCTGGGGGGTCAGACTGAAGCTTTCTTT
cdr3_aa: CASSPSFLGGQTEAFF

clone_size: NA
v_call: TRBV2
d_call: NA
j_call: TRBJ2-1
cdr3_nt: TGTGCCAGTGAGGAATATGTGGGCAATGAGCAGTTCTTC
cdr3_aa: CASEEYVGNEQFF

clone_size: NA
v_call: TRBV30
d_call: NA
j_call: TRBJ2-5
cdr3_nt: TGTGCCTGGAGCAGAGGGGAGACCCAGTACTTC
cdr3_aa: CAWSRGETQYF

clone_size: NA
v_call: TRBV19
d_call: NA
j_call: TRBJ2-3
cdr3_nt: TGTGCCAGTAGCTGGCGGCAGGGGCCACAAGATACGCAGTATTTT
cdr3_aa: CASSWRQGPQDTQYF

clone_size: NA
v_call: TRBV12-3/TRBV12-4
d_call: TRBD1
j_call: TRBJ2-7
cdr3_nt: TGTGCCAGCAGTCGGGACAGGGAGGGTAAGCAGTACTTC
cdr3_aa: CASSRDREGKQYF

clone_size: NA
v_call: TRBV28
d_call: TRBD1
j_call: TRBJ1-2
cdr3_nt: TGTGCCAGCAGTTTGACAGGGTGGCGGTTTGGCTACACCTTC
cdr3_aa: CASSLTGWRFGYTF

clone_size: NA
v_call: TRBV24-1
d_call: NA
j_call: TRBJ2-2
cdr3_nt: TGTGCCACCAGTGATTTGCTTCGTACCGGGGAGCTGTTTTTT
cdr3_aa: CATSDLLRTGELFF

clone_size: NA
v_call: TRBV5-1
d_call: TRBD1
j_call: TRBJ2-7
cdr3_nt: TGCGCCAGCAGCCTCGGACAGGGAAGCTCCTACGAGCAGTACTTC
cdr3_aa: CASSLGQGSSYEQYF

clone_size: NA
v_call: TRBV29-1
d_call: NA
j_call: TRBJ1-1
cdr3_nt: TGCAGCGTAGCCGGGTCCTTCATGAACACTGAAGCTTTCTTT
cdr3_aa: CSVAGSFMNTEAFF

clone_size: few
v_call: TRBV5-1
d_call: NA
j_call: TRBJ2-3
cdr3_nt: TGCGCCAGCAGCTTGGAGTACAAACCCTCAGATACGCAGTATTTT
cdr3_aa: CASSLEYKPSDTQYF

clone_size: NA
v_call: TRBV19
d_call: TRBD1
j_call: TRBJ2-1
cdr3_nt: TGTGCCAGTTCCGGGACAGCCCTAAACAATGAGCAGTTCTTC
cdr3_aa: CASSGTALNNEQFF

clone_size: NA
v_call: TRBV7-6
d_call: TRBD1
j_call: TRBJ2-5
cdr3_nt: TGTGCCAGCAGCTTCGACAGGGCTAAGACCCAGTACTTC
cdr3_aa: CASSFDRAKTQYF

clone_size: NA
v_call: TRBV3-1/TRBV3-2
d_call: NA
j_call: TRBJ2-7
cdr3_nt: TGTGCCAGCAGCGGGGGGTACCGTCTCGGCGACGAGCAGTACTTC
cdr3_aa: CASSGGYRLGDEQYF

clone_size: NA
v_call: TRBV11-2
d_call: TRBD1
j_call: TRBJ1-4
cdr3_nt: TGTGCCAGCAGCCCGCGCTTGGACAGGGTGGGGGAAAAACTGTTTTTT
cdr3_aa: CASSPRLDRVGEKLFF

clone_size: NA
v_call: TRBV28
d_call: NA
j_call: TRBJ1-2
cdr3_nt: TGTGCCAGCAGTCCCGGACAGTTGCCCCCATCCTATGGCTACACCTTC
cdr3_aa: CASSPGQLPPSYGYTF